This T cell receptor beta chain is drawn from a study of beta chain features in type 1 diabetes. Sequenced material consisted of expressed TCRB transcripts (all of the isolated RNA was reverse transcribed). Here immunoSEQ multiplex PCR was the method, and the copy in TCRdb shows in-frame clones only, minus some. Among some 300,000 clones, 8% were seen once, and the ten largest hold under 1.3%. This CDR3 has 18 residues. In germline, CDR1 is KGHSH, CDR2 LQKENI. V was shortened by 4 bases and J by 0 bases, with 18 bases between the two germline ends. The chain joins TRBV18 to TRBJ1-4; the D is unclear. What was sequenced was central memory CD4+ T cells from blood. This receptor was taken from a woman between 18 and 29 years old in good health. The CDR3 DNA reads TGTGCCAGCTCACACTCGTCCGGGGTTCGGGCAACTAATGAAAAACTGTTTTTT. Its protein product is CASSHSSGVRATNEKLFF.